Sequencing of this T cell receptor (beta chain) was carried out in a study of identical twins. Overall study results and limits: Beta out-of-frame sequences showed weaker excess twin sharing. The abundant beta clonotypes from cord blood had fewer insertions, and memory repertoires had none of this.

A single record per CDR3 protein comes from TCRdb applying MiXCR to the 5' RACE reads. Of 1.5 million to 2 million distinct CDR3 sequences in the sample, around 33% were seen once. Only one count was recorded for this clonotype. What it binds is not known. The germline gene is not matched at one end of the junction; a read error may be the cause. The CDR3 runs 16 residues. In germline, CDR1 is SGHRS, CDR2 YFSETQ. The source of this sequence is a newborn girl in good health. This sequence joins TRBV5-1 and TRBJ2-7; the match to TRBD1 covers 12 bases. What was sequenced was cord blood. In DNA form, the CDR3 reads TGCGCCAGCAGCTTGGTTATCGGGACAGGGGGCGACGAGCGGTACTTC. It encodes CASSLVIGTGGDERYF.